This is a list of T cell receptor beta chains from one sample in a study of cytomegalovirus exposure and HLA in healthy donors. Generated by immunoSEQ multiplex PCR, the TCRdb table keeps only in-frame clones and is missing some. The specimen's table records more than 70,000 clones. Sequenced sample: PBMCs. These receptors came from a woman in her fifties or sixties in good health and CMV-seronegative. Both conserved end residues are part of each CDR3.

J gene: TRBJ2-3; V gene: TRBV10-2; CDR3 protein: CACSGATDTQYF
J gene: TRBJ2-1; V gene: TRBV28; CDR3 protein: CASTLGTAVHEQFF
J gene: TRBJ2-5; V gene: TRBV6-1; CDR3 protein: CAGAGSVITSVQYF
J gene: TRBJ2-1; V gene: TRBV11-2; CDR3 protein: CASSLVRGGSYNEQFF
J gene: TRBJ1-5; V gene: TRBV6-6; CDR3 protein: CASSYRRDGDQPQHF
J gene: TRBJ2-5; V gene: TRBV5-1; CDR3 protein: CASSLGADWAQETQYF
J gene: TRBJ2-7; V gene: TRBV28; CDR3 protein: CASIRLSGQGGEQYF
J gene: TRBJ2-4; V gene: TRBV7-8; CDR3 protein: CASMHRMTSGPRLAKNIQYF
J gene: TRBJ2-7; V gene: TRBV16; CDR3 protein: CASSHDRDYEQYF
J gene: TRBJ1-2; V gene: TRBV6-6; CDR3 protein: CASSTTYRGEGYTF
J gene: TRBJ2-1; V gene: TRBV7-3; CDR3 protein: CASSLTGRGLAGGYNEQFF
J gene: TRBJ2-7; V gene: TRBV5-1; CDR3 protein: CASSFIGGGSSYEQYF
J gene: TRBJ2-7; V gene: TRBV10-1; CDR3 protein: CASTDKIYEQYF
J gene: TRBJ2-5; V gene: TRBV10-3; CDR3 protein: CATQASGLQETQYF
J gene: TRBJ2-5; V gene: TRBV28; CDR3 protein: CASSTPSREDRETQYF
J gene: TRBJ1-5; V gene: TRBV11-3; CDR3 protein: CASSSRRGDNQPQHF
J gene: TRBJ1-2; V gene: TRBV4-3; CDR3 protein: CASSRNRDRDYGYTF
J gene: TRBJ2-1; V gene: TRBV5-4; CDR3 protein: CASSSPIWTSGRRGEQFF
J gene: TRBJ1-5; V gene: TRBV4-1; CDR3 protein: CASSPWAGGESNQPQHF
J gene: TRBJ1-2; V gene: TRBV6-1; CDR3 protein: CASSGKESTGGYTF
J gene: TRBJ2-7; V gene: TRBV6-1; CDR3 protein: CASSVIASGAYEQYF
J gene: TRBJ2-2; V gene: TRBV5-1; CDR3 protein: CASSLPLAEWNTGELFF
J gene: TRBJ2-5; V gene: TRBV5-1; CDR3 protein: CASSLGAGGDQETQYF
J gene: TRBJ1-5; V gene: TRBV19; CDR3 protein: CASSIRERGRNQPQHF
J gene: TRBJ2-7; V gene: TRBV6-1; CDR3 protein: CVKTDYSYEQYF
J gene: TRBJ2-5; V gene: TRBV18; CDR3 protein: CASSPRLDRYSGRAQETQYF
J gene: TRBJ2-1; V gene: TRBV11-2; CDR3 protein: CASSLGTSGRWNEQFF
J gene: TRBJ1-4; V gene: TRBV4-3; CDR3 protein: CASSQQGSEKLFF
J gene: TRBJ2-5; V gene: TRBV7-6; CDR3 protein: CASSATWAGTQYF
J gene: TRBJ2-3; V gene: TRBV6-5; CDR3 protein: CASNGQGTTDTQYF
J gene: TRBJ2-2; V gene: TRBV9; CDR3 protein: CASSVGVADTGELFF
J gene: TRBJ1-1; V gene: TRBV10-3; CDR3 protein: CAITRDRNTEAFF
J gene: TRBJ2-5; V gene: TRBV28; CDR3 protein: CASSTQQGAETQYF
J gene: TRBJ2-7; V gene: TRBV4-3; CDR3 protein: CASSQDSGYEQYF
J gene: TRBJ2-7; V gene: TRBV19; CDR3 protein: CASSMGNQGSVSLYEQYF
J gene: TRBJ1-2; V gene: TRBV28; CDR3 protein: CASSIPGENWGYTF
J gene: TRBJ1-5; V gene: TRBV28; CDR3 protein: CASSFLGTGGGNQPQHF
J gene: TRBJ1-2; V gene: TRBV6-5; CDR3 protein: CASSYRQGNYGYTF
J gene: TRBJ1-5; V gene: TRBV27; CDR3 protein: CASTETGSRNQPQHF
J gene: TRBJ2-3; V gene: TRBV19; CDR3 protein: CASSNGAVHSTDTQYF